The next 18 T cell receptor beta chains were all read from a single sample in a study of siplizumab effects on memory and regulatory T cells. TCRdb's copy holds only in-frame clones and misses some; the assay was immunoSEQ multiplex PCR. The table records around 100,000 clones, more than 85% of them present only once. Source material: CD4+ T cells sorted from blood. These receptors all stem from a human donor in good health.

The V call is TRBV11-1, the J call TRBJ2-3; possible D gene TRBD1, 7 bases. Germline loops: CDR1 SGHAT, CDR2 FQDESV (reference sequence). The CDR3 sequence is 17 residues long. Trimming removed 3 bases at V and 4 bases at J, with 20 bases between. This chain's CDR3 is CASSFRQGGVGPDTQYF. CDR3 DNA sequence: TGTGCCAGCAGCTTCAGACAGGGCGGGGTAGGACCAGATACGCAGTATTTT. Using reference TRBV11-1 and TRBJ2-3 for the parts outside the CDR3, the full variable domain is EAEVAQSPRYKITEKSQAVAFWCDPISGHATLYWYRQILGQGPELLVQFQDESVVDDSQLPKDRFSAERLKGVDSTLKIQPAELGDSAMYLCASSFRQGGVGPDTQYFGPGTRLTVL.

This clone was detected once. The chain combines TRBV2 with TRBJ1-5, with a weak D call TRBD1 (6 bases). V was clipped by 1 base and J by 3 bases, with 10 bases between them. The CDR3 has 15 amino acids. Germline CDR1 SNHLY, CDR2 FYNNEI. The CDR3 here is CASSEEGTLNQPQHF. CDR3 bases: TGTGCCAGCAGTGAAGAGGGGACACTCAATCAGCCCCAGCATTTT.

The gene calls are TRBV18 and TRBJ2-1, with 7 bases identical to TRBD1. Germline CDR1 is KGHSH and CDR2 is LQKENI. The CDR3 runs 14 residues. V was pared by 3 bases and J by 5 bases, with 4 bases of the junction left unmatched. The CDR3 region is CASSPKTGNNEQFF. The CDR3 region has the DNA TGTGCCAGCTCACCCAAGACAGGGAACAATGAGCAGTTCTTC.

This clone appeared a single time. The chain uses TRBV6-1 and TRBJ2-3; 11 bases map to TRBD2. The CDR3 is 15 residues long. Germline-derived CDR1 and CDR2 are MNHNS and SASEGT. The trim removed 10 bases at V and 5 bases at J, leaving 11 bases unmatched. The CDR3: CATRSLAGGRDTQYF. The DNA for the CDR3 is TGTGCCACCCGATCCCTAGCGGGAGGCCGAGATACGCAGTATTTT.

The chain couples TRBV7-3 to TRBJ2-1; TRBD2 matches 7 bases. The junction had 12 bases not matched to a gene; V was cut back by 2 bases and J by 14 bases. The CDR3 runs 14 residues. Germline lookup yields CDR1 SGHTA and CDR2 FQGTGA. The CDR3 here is CASSLDRTSKLEFF. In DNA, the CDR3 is TGTGCCAGCAGCTTAGACCGGACTAGTAAGCTTGAGTTCTTC.

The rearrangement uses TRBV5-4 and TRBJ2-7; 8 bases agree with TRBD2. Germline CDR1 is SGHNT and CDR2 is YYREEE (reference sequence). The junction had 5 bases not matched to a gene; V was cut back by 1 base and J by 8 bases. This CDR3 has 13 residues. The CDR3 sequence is CASSLSGRAQQYF. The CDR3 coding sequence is TGTGCCAGCAGCTTGTCCGGGAGGGCCCAGCAGTACTTC.

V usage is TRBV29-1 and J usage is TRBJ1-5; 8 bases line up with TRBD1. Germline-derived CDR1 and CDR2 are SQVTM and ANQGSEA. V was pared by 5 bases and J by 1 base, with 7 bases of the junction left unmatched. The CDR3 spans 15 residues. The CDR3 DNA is TGCAGCGTTCGACAGGGGATAAGGAGCAATCAGCCCCAGCATTTT. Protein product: CSVRQGIRSNQPQHF.

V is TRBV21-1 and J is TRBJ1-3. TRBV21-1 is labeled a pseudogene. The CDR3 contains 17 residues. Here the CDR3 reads CASPEGGGGRAGNTIYF. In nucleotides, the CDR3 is TGTGCCAGCCCCGAAGGGGGCGGGGGAAGGGCTGGAAACACCATATATTTT.

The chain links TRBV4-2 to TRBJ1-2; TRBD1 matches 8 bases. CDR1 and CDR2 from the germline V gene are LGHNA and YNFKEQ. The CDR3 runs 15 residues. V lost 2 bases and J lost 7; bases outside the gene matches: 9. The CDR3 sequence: CASSQNRGSTSGYTF. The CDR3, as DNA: TGTGCCAGCAGCCAAAACAGGGGGTCGACATCTGGCTACACCTTC.

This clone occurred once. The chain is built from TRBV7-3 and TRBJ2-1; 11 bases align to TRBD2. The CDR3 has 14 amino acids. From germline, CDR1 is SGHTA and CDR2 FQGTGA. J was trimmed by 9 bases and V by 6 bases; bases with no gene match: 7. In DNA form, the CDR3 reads TGTGCCAGCAGGTTAGCGGGAGGGCCGCCTGAGCAGTTCTTC. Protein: CASRLAGGPPEQFF.

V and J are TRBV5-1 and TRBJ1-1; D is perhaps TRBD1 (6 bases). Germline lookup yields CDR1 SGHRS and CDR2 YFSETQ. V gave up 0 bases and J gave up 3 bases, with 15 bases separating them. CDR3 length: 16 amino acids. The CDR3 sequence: CASSLVGLRGDTEAFF. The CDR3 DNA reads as TGCGCCAGCAGCTTGGTCGGACTGAGGGGGGACACTGAAGCTTTCTTT.

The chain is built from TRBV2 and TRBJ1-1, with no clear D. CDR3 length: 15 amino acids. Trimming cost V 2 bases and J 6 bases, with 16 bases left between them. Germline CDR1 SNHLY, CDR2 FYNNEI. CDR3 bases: TGTGCCAGCAGTGAAAGTCGGGGTACATACTCTGAAGCTTTCTTT. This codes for CASSESRGTYSEAFF.

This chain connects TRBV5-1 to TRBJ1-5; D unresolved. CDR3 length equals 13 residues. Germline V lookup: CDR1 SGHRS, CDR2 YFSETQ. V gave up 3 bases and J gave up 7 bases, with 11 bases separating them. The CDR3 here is CASSSTGAQPQHF. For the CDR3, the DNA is TGCGCCAGCAGCTCTACGGGTGCGCAGCCCCAGCATTTT.

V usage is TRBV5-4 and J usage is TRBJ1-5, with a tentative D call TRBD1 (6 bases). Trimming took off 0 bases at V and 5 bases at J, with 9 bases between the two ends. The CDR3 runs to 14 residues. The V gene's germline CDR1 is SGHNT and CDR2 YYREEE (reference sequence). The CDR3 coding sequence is TGTGCCAGCAGCTTGGAGGGGGGGGATCAGCCCCAGCATTTT. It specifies CASSLEGGDQPQHF.

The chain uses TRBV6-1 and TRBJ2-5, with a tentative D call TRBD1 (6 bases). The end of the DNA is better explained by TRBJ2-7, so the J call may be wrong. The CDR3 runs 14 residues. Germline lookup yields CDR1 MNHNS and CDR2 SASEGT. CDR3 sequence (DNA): TGTGCCAGCAGACAGCCAGGGGCACTTTCCGAGCAGTACTTC. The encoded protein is CASRQPGALSEQYF.

The CDR3 region is CASLDSGTGELFF. In DNA, the CDR3 is TGTGCCAGCTTAGACTCGGGGACCGGGGAGCTGTTTTTT. V is TRBV28 and J is TRBJ2-2; tentatively, D is TRBD2 (5 bases). Trimming took 8 bases from V and 5 from J, leaving 12 bases between them. Germline assignment: CDR1 MDHEN and CDR2 SYDVKM. The CDR3 runs to 13 residues.

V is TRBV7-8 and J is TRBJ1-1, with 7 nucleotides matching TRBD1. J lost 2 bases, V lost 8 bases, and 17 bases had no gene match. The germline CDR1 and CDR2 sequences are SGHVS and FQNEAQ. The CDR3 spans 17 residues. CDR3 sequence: CASGGSGQWVINTEAFF. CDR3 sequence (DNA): TGTGCCAGCGGGGGATCGGGACAGTGGGTTATTAACACTGAAGCTTTCTTT.

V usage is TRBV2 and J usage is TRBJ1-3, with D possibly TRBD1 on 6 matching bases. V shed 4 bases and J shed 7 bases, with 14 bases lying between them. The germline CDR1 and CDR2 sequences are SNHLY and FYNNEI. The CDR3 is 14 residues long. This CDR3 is CASSGTGFGNTIYF. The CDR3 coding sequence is TGTGCCAGCAGTGGTACAGGGTTTGGGAACACCATATATTTT.